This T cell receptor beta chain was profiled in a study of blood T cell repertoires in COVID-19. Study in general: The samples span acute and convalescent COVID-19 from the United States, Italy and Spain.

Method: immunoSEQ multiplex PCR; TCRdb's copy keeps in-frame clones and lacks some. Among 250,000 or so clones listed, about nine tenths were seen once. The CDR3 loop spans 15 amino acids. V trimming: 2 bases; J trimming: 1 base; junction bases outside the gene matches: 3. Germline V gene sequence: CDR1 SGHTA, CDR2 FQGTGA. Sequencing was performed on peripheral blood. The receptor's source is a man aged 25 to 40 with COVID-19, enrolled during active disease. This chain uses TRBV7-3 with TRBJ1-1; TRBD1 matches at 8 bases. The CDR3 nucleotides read TGTGCCAGCAGCTTATCAGGGGGCTGGAACACTGAAGCTTTCTTT. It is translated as CASSLSGGWNTEAFF.